This TCR beta chain is from a study of T cell changes during pregnancy in multiple sclerosis (dated 2019 in TCRdb). Concerning the study at large: The study looked at changes in the T cell repertoire across pregnancy in women with multiple sclerosis.

Remarks on this clone: The specificity of this receptor is unknown. No base quality information exists; no much larger clone differs at one position.

CDR1 and CDR2, per the germline V gene, are MGHRA and YSYEKL. The cysteine opens and the phenylalanine closes a CDR3 of 16 amino acids. The CDR3 DNA has 48 bases and is translated from base 1. V was cut back by 4 bases and J by 2 bases, leaving a gap of 14 bases between them. Libraries were built with the immunoSEQ multiplex PCR assay. Sourced from immuneACCESS, this table was stored by TCRdb with only in-frame sequences that have V and J called. A share of the clones is absent; for the studies checked, an unresolved V gene accounts for under half, and the remainder has no known explanation. The sample contains roughly 58,000 clones, 94% of them found a single time. The ten most abundant clones make up 3% to 3.5% of the sample.

The sample was CD8+ T cells from peripheral blood mononuclear cells, taken in the third trimester of pregnancy. The rearranged segments are TRBV4-1 and TRBJ2-2; TRBD2 could be the D gene, as 5 bases match. This sequence originates from a female donor with multiple sclerosis, enrolled in a pregnancy study. The CDR3 amino acid sequence is: CASSLPAGINTGELFF. The nucleotide sequence is given as TGCGCCAGCAGCCTCCCGGCCGGGATTAACACCGGGGAGCTGTTTTTT.